These 30 T cell receptor beta chains share one sample of origin, sequenced in a study of T cell changes during pregnancy in multiple sclerosis. Measured with immunoSEQ multiplex PCR; TCRdb has only the in-frame clones, and not every one. The repertoire consists of tens of thousands of clones, with around 91% occurring once and the leading ten covering approximately 0.41%. The sample in question was CD4+ T cells from peripheral blood mononuclear cells, obtained in the second trimester of pregnancy. The receptor source for this set is a female donor in good health, enrolled as a control in a pregnancy study.

The rearrangement uses TRBV30 and TRBJ1-4; 8 bases agree with TRBD1. CDR3 length: 14 amino acids. Per germline, CDR1 GTSNPN and CDR2 SVGIG (reference sequence). Trimming cost V 3 bases and J 7 bases; bases outside gene matches: 7. The chain's CDR3 is CAWSVDRGSEKLFF. As DNA, the CDR3 is TGTGCCTGGAGCGTCGACAGGGGAAGTGAAAAACTGTTTTTT. Using reference TRBV30 and TRBJ1-4 for the parts outside the CDR3, the full variable domain is SQTIHQWPATLVQPVGSPLSLECTVEGTSNPNLYWYRQAAGRGLQLLFYSVGIGQISSEVPQNLSASRPQDRQFILSSKKLLLSDSGFYLCAWSVDRGSEKLFFGSGTQLSVL.

The chain couples TRBV5-8 to TRBJ1-4; 8 positions match TRBD1. Germline V gene lookup returns CDR1 SGHTS and CDR2 YDEGEE. Trimming at V came to 0 bases and at J to 8 bases, leaving 9 bases not matched to a gene. This CDR3 is built from 16 residues. CDR3 nucleotides: TGTGCCAGCAGCTTGGGGTCTGGCAGGGGGCAAGAAAAACTGTTTTTT. It yields the protein CASSLGSGRGQEKLFF.

This chain connects TRBV27 to TRBJ2-1; D is possibly TRBD2 (7 bases). Trimming left V 2 bases short and J 6 bases short, with 14 bases between. The germline V gene has CDR1 MNHEY and CDR2 SMNVEV (reference sequence). CDR3 length: 15 residues. CDR3 DNA sequence: TGTGCCAGCAGTTTAGGGCGGGGGCCTTCCAATGAGCAGTTCTTC. Translating it yields CASSLGRGPSNEQFF.

This clone was counted a single time. The gene calls are TRBV6-1 and TRBJ1-4, with 7 bases lining up with TRBD1. CDR3 length: 16 amino acids. The trim removed 4 bases at V and 5 bases at J, leaving 10 bases unmatched. Looked up from germline, CDR1 is MNHNS and CDR2 is SASEGT. The CDR3: CASSVGGGQRNEKLFF. In nucleotides, the CDR3 is TGTGCCAGCAGTGTTGGTGGGGGACAGAGGAATGAAAAACTGTTTTTT.

The chain couples TRBV19 to TRBJ2-1, with TRBD2 identical over 7 bases. Germline V CDR1 and CDR2: LNHDA, SQIVND (reference sequence). The J segment lost 4 bases and the V segment lost 1 base, leaving 10 bases of the junction unmatched. This CDR3 region has 17 residues. CDR3 coding DNA: TGTGCCAGTAGTATAGGAGGGGCGGGGGATGCATACAATGAGCAGTTCTTC. It encodes CASSIGGAGDAYNEQFF.

This CDR3 is CASTQSGLSYGYTF. The CDR3 nucleotides read TGTGCCAGTACCCAGTCAGGGCTAAGCTATGGCTACACCTTC. J is TRBJ1-2 and V is TRBV19, with D perhaps matching TRBD1 (5 bases). The germline CDR1 and CDR2 sequences are LNHDA and SQIVND (reference sequence). V lost 7 bases, J lost 4 bases, and 16 bases lay in between. The CDR3 sequence is 14 residues long.

CDR3 region: CASNSGASTDTQYF. As DNA, the CDR3 is TGCGCCAGCAACAGCGGGGCTAGCACAGATACGCAGTATTTT. The rearrangement uses TRBV5-1 and TRBJ2-3; 7 nucleotides line up with TRBD2. CDR3 length: 14 residues. V dropped 6 bases and J dropped 0; count of bases not matched to a gene: 4. Germline V lookup: CDR1 SGHRS, CDR2 YFSETQ. Looking up the rest from reference TRBV5-1 and TRBJ2-3 gives the full variable domain: KAGVTQTPRYLIKTRGQQVTLSCSPISGHRSVSWYQQTPGQGLQFLFEYFSETQRNKGNFPGRFSGRQFSNSRSEMNVSTLELGDSALYLCASNSGASTDTQYFGPGTRLTVL.

The chain combines TRBV5-6 with TRBJ1-4, with 7 bases identical to TRBD1. V lost 0 bases to trimming and J lost 10 bases; unmatched junction nucleotides: 6. CDR1 is SGHDT and CDR2 is YYEEEE in the germline V gene. The CDR3 has 14 residues. CDR3 loop: CASSLGQGIGKLFF. CDR3 coding DNA: TGTGCCAGCAGCTTGGGACAGGGAATCGGAAAACTGTTTTTT.

This clone appeared once. The chain carries TRBV6-5 and TRBJ1-6; D perhaps matches TRBD1 (5 bases). Germline V gene lookup returns CDR1 MNHEY and CDR2 SVGAGI. This CDR3 spans 13 amino acids. Trimming stripped 7 bases from V and 10 bases from J, with 14 bases between. CDR3 DNA: TGTGCCAGCACTTTACGTAGGGGATCACCCCTCCACTTT. It encodes CASTLRRGSPLHF.

The chain carries TRBV7-2 and TRBJ2-6; D perhaps matches TRBD1 (6 bases). CDR3 length: 15 residues. The germline V gene has CDR1 SGHTA and CDR2 FQGNSA. The V end was cut by 4 bases, the J end by 2 bases, with 9 bases between. The CDR3 nucleotides read TGTGCCAGCAGCTCTTACAGGGCTGGGGCCAACGTCCTGACTTTC. Protein product: CASSSYRAGANVLTF. The full variable domain, completed using reference TRBV7-2 and TRBJ2-6, is GAGVSQSPSNKVTEKGKDVELRCDPISGHTALYWYRQSLGQGLEFLIYFQGNSAPDKSGLPSDRFSAERTGGSVSTLTIQRTQQEDSAVYLCASSSYRAGANVLTFGAGSRLTVL.

This clone was picked up one time. J is TRBJ1-1 and V is TRBV4-1; TRBD1 might be the D (5 bases). This CDR3 region has 14 residues. The ends were cut back, 4 bases at V and 4 bases at J, with 13 bases in the middle. The V gene's germline CDR1 is MGHRA and CDR2 YSYEKL. The CDR3 loop is CASSRQGAGTEAFF. CDR3 DNA: TGCGCCAGCAGCCGTCAGGGCGCCGGCACTGAAGCTTTCTTT.

This chain connects TRBV9 to TRBJ2-4; 9 nucleotides agree with TRBD1. The junction had 12 bases not matched to a gene; V was cut back by 7 bases and J by 7 bases. The CDR3 sequence is 15 residues long. Germline V gene data show CDR1 as SGDLS and CDR2 as YYNGEE. CDR3 DNA: TGTGCCAGCGGGATGGGGACAGGGTTTGAGAACATTCAGTACTTC. Translation gives CASGMGTGFENIQYF.

V gene TRBV5-6 combines with J gene TRBJ1-3, with 7 bases lining up with TRBD1. Germline CDR1 is SGHDT and CDR2 is YYEEEE. V was clipped by 5 bases and J by 3 bases; unmatched bases: 5. CDR3 length: 14 amino acids. The CDR3 DNA reads as TGTGCCAGCAGTTCTCAGGGGGGTGGAAACACCATATATTTT. It yields the protein CASSSQGGGNTIYF.

The CDR3 sequence: CASSGSAAEGETQYF. The CDR3 DNA follows: TGTGCCAGCAGTGGATCTGCGGCCGAGGGAGAGACCCAGTACTTC. The chain has TRBV2 and TRBJ2-5; weak D call: TRBD2 (5 bases). CDR1 and CDR2 from the germline V gene are SNHLY and FYNNEI. Trimming took 4 bases from V and 4 from J, leaving 16 bases between them. The CDR3 has 15 residues.

J is TRBJ1-2 and V is TRBV2, with a possible D match to TRBD1 (5 bases). CDR1 is SNHLY and CDR2 is FYNNEI in the germline V gene. The CDR3 spans 13 residues. V lost 5 bases and J 7 bases, leaving 14 bases between the germline ends. The chain's CDR3 is CASSNQGSVGYTF. CDR3 sequence (DNA): TGTGCCAGCAGTAATCAGGGTTCGGTTGGCTACACCTTC.

This clone was seen a single time. The CDR3 DNA sequence: TGCGCCAGCAGCCCGACTAGCGGGGGGGGCACAGATACGCAGTATTTT. Its protein product is CASSPTSGGGTDTQYF. The rearrangement joins TRBV5-1 to TRBJ2-3, with 14 bases aligning to TRBD2. The CDR3 loop spans 16 amino acids. With 4 bases clipped from V and 1 base from J, the junction kept 2 bases outside the gene matches. The germline CDR1 and CDR2 sequences are SGHRS and YFSETQ.

Comment on this clone: The same CDR3 is also encoded by other DNA sequences in this sample. This chain uses TRBV4-3 with TRBJ1-1; tentative D call: TRBD1 (5 bases). Germline loops: CDR1 LGHNA, CDR2 YSLEER. The CDR3 consists of 14 residues. The V and J ends lost 1 base and 4 bases respectively, with 10 bases between them. The CDR3 is CASSQVAGGTEAFF. The CDR3 nucleotides are TGCGCCAGCAGCCAAGTAGCGGGGGGCACTGAAGCTTTCTTT.

This chain uses TRBV5-6 with TRBJ2-3, with a possible D match to TRBD2 (6 bases). The CDR3 covers 13 residues. Germline CDR1 SGHDT, CDR2 YYEEEE. Trimming took 4 bases from V and 6 from J, leaving 12 bases between them. CDR3 residues: CASSPGTFDTQYF. Here the CDR3 DNA reads TGTGCCAGCAGCCCCGGGACTTTCGATACGCAGTATTTT.

The chain couples TRBV19 to TRBJ2-5; tentative D call: TRBD2 (7 bases). The CDR3 consists of 13 residues. Per germline, CDR1 LNHDA and CDR2 SQIVND (reference sequence). V gave up 10 bases and J gave up 2 bases, with 14 bases separating them. CDR3 nucleotide sequence: TGTGCCACTCGGGGGGCGGATCAAGAGACCCAGTACTTC. Translation gives CATRGADQETQYF.

This clone was seen a single time. The V gene is TRBV4-2, the J gene TRBJ1-2, with D hard to call. The CDR3 covers 18 residues. Germline V gives CDR1 LGHNA, CDR2 YNFKEQ. The V end lost 0 bases, the J end lost 4 bases, and 21 bases lay between the germline ends. The CDR3 DNA reads as TGTGCCAGCAGCCAAGATTTGAAAGCCTTTACAGCCTCCTATGGCTACACCTTC. Translated, it gives CASSQDLKAFTASYGYTF.

This clone appeared a single time. The V call is TRBV11-1, the J call TRBJ2-7, with 8 bases that match TRBD1. Germline trimming cut 1 base from V and 3 bases from J; bases unmatched to any gene: 5. The germline gives CDR1 SGHAT, CDR2 FQDESV (reference sequence). The CDR3 runs to 15 residues. The CDR3 sequence: CASSLEQGVIYEQYF. CDR3 DNA: TGTGCCAGCAGCTTAGAACAGGGGGTTATCTACGAGCAGTACTTC.

This chain joins TRBV5-1 and TRBJ1-2; D ambiguous. Germline V CDR1 and CDR2: SGHRS, YFSETQ. The CDR3 covers 18 residues. Trimming shortened V by 4 bases and J by 1 base, and 23 bases separated the two germline ends. CDR3 sequence (DNA): TGCGCCAGCAGCCCCAGGAGGCCCAATGAAGTGATTAACTATGGCTACACCTTC. Its translation: CASSPRRPNEVINYGYTF. The full variable domain, in which reference TRBV5-1 and TRBJ1-2 provide the parts outside the CDR3, is KAGVTQTPRYLIKTRGQQVTLSCSPISGHRSVSWYQQTPGQGLQFLFEYFSETQRNKGNFPGRFSGRQFSNSRSEMNVSTLELGDSALYLCASSPRRPNEVINYGYTFGSGTRLTVV.

The chain carries TRBV7-3 and TRBJ2-2; TRBD2 matches 7 bases. The CDR3 is 15 amino acids. With V trimmed by 5 bases and J by 0 bases, 3 bases remained unmatched. Germline V gene sequence: CDR1 SGHTA, CDR2 FQGTGA. As DNA, the CDR3 is TGTGCCAGCAGCCCCGGGACTACGAACACCGGGGAGCTGTTTTTT. This gives the protein CASSPGTTNTGELFF.

The chain joins TRBV2 to TRBJ1-4; D not certain. In germline, CDR1 is SNHLY, CDR2 FYNNEI. Between the trimmed V and J ends, which lost 1 base and 6 bases, there was a span of 6 bases. The CDR3 has 13 amino acids. The chain's CDR3 is CASSEGEYEKLFF. CDR3 DNA sequence: TGTGCCAGCAGTGAAGGGGAGTATGAAAAACTGTTTTTT.

This chain uses TRBV25-1 with TRBJ1-3; D ambiguous. This CDR3 region has 14 residues. The V end lost 5 bases, the J end lost 0 bases, and 8 bases lay between the germline ends. The germline V gene has CDR1 MGHDK and CDR2 SYGVNS. CDR3 DNA: TGTGCCAGCAGTAATACTCTCTCTGGAAACACCATATATTTT. It is translated as CASSNTLSGNTIYF.

This sequence joins TRBV7-2 and TRBJ2-7, with D possibly matching TRBD1 (6 bases). V was pared by 1 base and J by 7 bases, with 20 bases between. The CDR3 loop spans 16 amino acids. Germline values: CDR1 SGHTA, CDR2 FQGNSA. The CDR3 region has the DNA TGTGCCAGCAGCTTAGATCAACGGACAGTCCTCTGGGAGCAGTACTTC. Translated: CASSLDQRTVLWEQYF. Combining the CDR3 with reference TRBV7-2 and TRBJ2-7 gives the whole variable domain GAGVSQSPSNKVTEKGKDVELRCDPISGHTALYWYRQSLGQGLEFLIYFQGNSAPDKSGLPSDRFSAERTGGSVSTLTIQRTQQEDSAVYLCASSLDQRTVLWEQYFGPGTRLTVT.

V gene TRBV7-8 combines with J gene TRBJ1-6; D call uncertain. This CDR3 has 15 residues. CDR1 is SGHVS and CDR2 is FQNEAQ in the germline V gene. V lost 1 base to trimming and J lost 7 bases, with 11 bases between them. CDR3 residues: CASSLDGLENSPLHF. The CDR3 DNA reads TGTGCCAGCAGCTTAGATGGGTTGGAGAATTCACCCCTCCACTTT.

The rearrangement joins TRBV9 to TRBJ1-1; D remains unclear. The germline gives CDR1 SGDLS, CDR2 YYNGEE. Trimming cost V 4 bases and J 3 bases, with 16 bases left between them. This CDR3 is 15 amino acids long. The CDR3 loop reads CASSHLQPKDTEAFF. Written as DNA, the CDR3 is TGTGCCAGCAGCCACCTACAGCCTAAGGACACTGAAGCTTTCTTT.

This chain joins TRBV5-1 and TRBJ1-1; D ambiguous. CDR3 size: 12 residues. V was clipped by 2 bases and J by 3 bases, with 5 bases between them. Germline CDR1 SGHRS, CDR2 YFSETQ. CDR3 nucleotides: TGCGCCAGCAGCTTCCGGGACACTGAAGCTTTCTTT. It translates to CASSFRDTEAFF.

The V and J genes are TRBV30 and TRBJ1-1, with a weak D call TRBD1 (6 bases). This CDR3 contains 14 residues. Per germline, CDR1 GTSNPN and CDR2 SVGIG (reference sequence). Trimming removed 3 bases at V and 0 bases at J, with 11 bases between. CDR3 in DNA: TGTGCCTGGAGGGACGACAGGCTGAACACTGAAGCTTTCTTT. The encoded protein is CAWRDDRLNTEAFF.